This TCR beta chain was observed in a study of T cell responses to AZD1222 COVID-19 vaccine. TCRdb's copy holds only in-frame clones and misses some; the assay was immunoSEQ multiplex PCR. The sample records approximately 100,000 clones, approximately 86% being singletons. Whole-study findings and limits: Only after the peak T cell response were repertoires sampled.

Germline CDR1 LNHDA, CDR2 SQIVND (reference sequence). The CDR3 is 15 amino acids. J was trimmed by 1 base and V by 5 bases; bases with no gene match: 6. Note on this clone: Antigen specificity is unknown.

The TCR was taken from an adult in good health. The chain couples TRBV19 to TRBJ1-1, with 8 bases that match TRBD1. This specimen was peripheral blood, taken on day 0 of AZD1222 vaccination. The CDR3: CASSSDREGNTEAFF. The CDR3 nucleotides are TGTGCCAGTAGTTCGGACAGGGAAGGGAACACTGAAGCTTTCTTT.